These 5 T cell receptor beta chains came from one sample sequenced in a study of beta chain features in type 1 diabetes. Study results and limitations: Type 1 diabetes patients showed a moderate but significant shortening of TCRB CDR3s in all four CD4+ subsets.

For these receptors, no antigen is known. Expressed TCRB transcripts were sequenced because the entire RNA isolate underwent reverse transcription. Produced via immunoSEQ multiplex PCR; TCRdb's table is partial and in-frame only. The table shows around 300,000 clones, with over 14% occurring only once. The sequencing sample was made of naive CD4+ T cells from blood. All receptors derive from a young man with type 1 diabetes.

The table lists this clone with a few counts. As DNA, the CDR3 is TGTGCCAGCAGCCCACCCGGCGGTAGCACAGATACGCAGTATTTT. Translating it yields CASSPPGGSTDTQYF. This chain links TRBV28 with TRBJ2-3; D uncertain. Germline CDR1 reads MDHEN; CDR2 reads SYDVKM. The CDR3 is 15 residues long. Trimming shortened V by 6 bases and J by 0 bases, and 13 bases separated the two germline ends.

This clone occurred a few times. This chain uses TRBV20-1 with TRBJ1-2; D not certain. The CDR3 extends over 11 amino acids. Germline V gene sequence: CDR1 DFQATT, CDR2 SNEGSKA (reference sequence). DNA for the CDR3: TGCAGCCTAACAGCAGTATATGGCTACACCTTC. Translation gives CSLTAVYGYTF.

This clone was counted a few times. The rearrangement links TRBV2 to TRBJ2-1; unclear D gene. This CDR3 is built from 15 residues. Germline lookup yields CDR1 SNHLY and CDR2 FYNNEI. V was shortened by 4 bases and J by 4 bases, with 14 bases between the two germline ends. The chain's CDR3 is CASSGFRNLYNEQFF. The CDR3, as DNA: TGTGCCAGCAGTGGTTTCAGGAACCTTTACAATGAGCAGTTCTTC.

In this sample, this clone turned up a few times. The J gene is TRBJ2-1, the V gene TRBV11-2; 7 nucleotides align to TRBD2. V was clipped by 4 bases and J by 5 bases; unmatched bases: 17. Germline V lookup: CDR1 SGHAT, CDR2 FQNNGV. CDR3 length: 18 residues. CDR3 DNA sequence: TGTGCCAGCAGCTCATTTCCTAAGGGAGCGGGAACGAACAATGAGCAGTTCTTC. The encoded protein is CASSSFPKGAGTNNEQFF.

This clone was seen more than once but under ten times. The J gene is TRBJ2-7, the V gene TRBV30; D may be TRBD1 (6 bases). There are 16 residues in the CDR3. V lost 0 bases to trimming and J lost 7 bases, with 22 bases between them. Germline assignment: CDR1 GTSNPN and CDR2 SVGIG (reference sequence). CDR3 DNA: TGTGCCTGGAGTGTTATACAGGGAAACGGGGTATGGGAGCAGTACTTC. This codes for CAWSVIQGNGVWEQYF.